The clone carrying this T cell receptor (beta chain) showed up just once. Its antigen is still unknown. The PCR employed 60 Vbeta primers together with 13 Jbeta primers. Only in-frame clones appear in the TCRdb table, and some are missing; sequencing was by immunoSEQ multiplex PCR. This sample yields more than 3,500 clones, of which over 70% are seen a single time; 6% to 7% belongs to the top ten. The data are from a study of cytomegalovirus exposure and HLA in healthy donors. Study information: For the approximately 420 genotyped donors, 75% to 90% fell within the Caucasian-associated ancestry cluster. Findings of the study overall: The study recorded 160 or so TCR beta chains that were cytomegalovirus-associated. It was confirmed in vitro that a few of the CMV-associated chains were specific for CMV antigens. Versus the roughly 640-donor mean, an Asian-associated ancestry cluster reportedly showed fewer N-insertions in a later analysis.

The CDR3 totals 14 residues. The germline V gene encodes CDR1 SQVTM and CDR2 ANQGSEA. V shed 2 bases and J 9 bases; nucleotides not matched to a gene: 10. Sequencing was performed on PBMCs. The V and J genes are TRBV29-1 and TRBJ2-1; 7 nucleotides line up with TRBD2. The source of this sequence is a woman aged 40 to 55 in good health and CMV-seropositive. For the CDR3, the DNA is TGCAGCGTTGAAACGGGTGGGAGGGCAGGTGAGCAGTTCTTC. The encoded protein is CSVETGGRAGEQFF.